The TCR beta chain described here comes from a study of T cell responses to AZD1222 COVID-19 vaccine. Measured with immunoSEQ multiplex PCR; TCRdb has only the in-frame clones, and not every one. This repertoire shows some 98,000 clones, nearly 90% found once; its top ten account for 10% to 15%. CDR1 is SGHTA, CDR2 FQGTGA, per germline. V shed 1 base and J shed 4 bases, with 13 bases lying between them. This CDR3 spans 15 amino acids. The genes are TRBV7-3 and TRBJ2-5; D call uncertain. This receptor was obtained from an adult in good health. The specimen comprised peripheral blood, sampled on day 0 of AZD1222 vaccination. CDR3 in amino acids: CASSLKGGRGETQYF. CDR3 DNA sequence: TGTGCCAGCAGCTTAAAAGGCGGCCGAGGAGAGACCCAGTACTTC.